This T cell receptor beta chain was identified in a study of CD8 T cells in Susac syndrome (dated by TCRdb to about 2019). Broadly, across the study: Of the Susac syndrome patients who were sequenced, under 10 were in clinical remission while about six had clinically active disease. At the time of blood withdrawal, Susac syndrome patients were either therapy-naive, taking corticosteroids (with some also receiving IVIg), or on IVIg alone. Whether CD8+ T cell activation and differentiation in Susac syndrome was antigen driven was tested using repertoire sequencing. Here is what the overall study found, with its caveats: The study acknowledged that relatively few individuals were included in the TCR sequencing and HLA analysis. In the CD4+ T cell repertoire of Susac syndrome patients, clonal expansion was not detected.

RNA was extracted with the RNeasy kit and roughly 0.45 to 1 ug was reverse transcribed using random hexamers. The immunoSEQ multiplex PCR assay, covering 54 Vbeta and 13 Jbeta segments, was used to amplify TCR beta CDR3 regions. PCR amplification bias was corrected using a synthetic template baseline for primer optimization and computational correction. Per the original workflow: Reads were annotated to V, D and J genes per IMGT and analyzed with immunoSEQ Analyzer, keeping only productive sequences. Clonality was calculated as one minus the Shannon entropy normalized by log2 of the number of productive unique sequences. For each patient and control, public and private clones were evaluated among the 100 most prevalent clones. A clone was defined as Susac-specific if it was absent from the healthy and MS cohorts, from some 1,100 published viral clones and from other ImmuneACCESS disease sequences. TCRdb redid the processing of the public reads, applying fastp at Q25 and MiXCR, and retained in-frame beta chains. Every entry covers one CDR3 protein and lists the most common genes and DNA from its rows. TCRdb, not the authors, supplied the V and J calls. The sample table lists approximately 210,000 distinct CDR3 sequences, about 94% of them with a count of one. About 0.14% of the sample is taken by the ten largest.

With respect to this clonotype: What this receptor recognizes is not known. It has no much larger one-base neighbor in the sample; base qualities were not kept.

Peripheral blood CD8+ and CD4+ T cells from healthy donors, Susac syndrome patients and multiple sclerosis patients were profiled by high-throughput TCR beta sequencing. Recently defined diagnostic criteria for definite or probable disease were met by the Susac syndrome patients. CD8+ TEMRA cells were enriched by FACS, while bulk CD8+ and CD4+ T cells were purified by magnetic negative isolation. Blood was drawn into EDTA tubes, processed within 24 hours, and PBMCs were isolated by density gradient centrifugation. PBMCs intended for TCR sequencing were cryopreserved in liquid nitrogen and were subsequently thawed in a 37 degrees C water bath. The sorted or isolated CD4+, CD8+ and CD8+ TEMRA cells had a purity of 90% or higher. Per the germline V gene (reference sequence), SGHNT is the CDR1 and YYREEE is the CDR2. The CDR3 numbers 16 residues from cysteine through phenylalanine. Only the CDR3 region is kept as DNA, spanning 48 bases read in frame from base 1. The junction carries 14 bases between V and J, which are trimmed by 1 base and 2 bases respectively.

The specimen sequenced was CD4+ T cells from PBMCs. The sequence was collected from a human donor with Susac syndrome. Recombination joined TRBV5-4 with TRBJ2-3; no D segment can be confidently identified. The nucleotide sequence reads as follows: TGTGCCAGCAGCTTGCGGGCCAGCCACTACACAGATACGCAGTATTTT. Its protein is CASSLRASHYTDTQYF.